What follows are 17 T cell receptor beta chains derived from one specimen sequenced in a study of radiation and T cells in renal cell carcinoma. As for time point: baseline pretreatment blood. Noted treatment: 15 Gy SBRT to primary tumor, nephrectomy 4 weeks later. TCRdb's table, derived via immunoSEQ multiplex PCR, lists solely in-frame clones and lacks some. This table has 130,000 or so clones, roughly 90% appearing once. Sequences were derived from blood, sampled from a patient whose treatment included radiotherapy and nephrectomy. The receptor set was obtained from a woman in her 50s with renal cell carcinoma.

The chain joins TRBV6-1 to TRBJ1-1; TRBD1 matches 9 bases. The CDR3 runs 18 residues. Germline V gene data show CDR1 as MNHNS and CDR2 as SASEGT. V was clipped by 4 bases and J by 0 bases; unmatched bases: 12. CDR3 loop: CASSVRPGQGEMNTEAFF. In DNA form, the CDR3 reads TGTGCCAGCAGTGTACGTCCGGGACAGGGAGAAATGAACACTGAAGCTTTCTTT.

The V and J genes are TRBV5-8 and TRBJ1-2; D is possibly TRBD1 (6 bases). The CDR3 spans 13 residues. Germline-derived CDR1 and CDR2 are SGHTS and YDEGEE. Trimming took 3 bases from V and 14 from J, leaving 20 bases between them. As DNA, the CDR3 is TGTGCCAGCAGCTCAATATCCAGGGGACTCAGGACCTTC. This gives the protein CASSSISRGLRTF.

This clone was counted a few times. This chain uses TRBV27 with TRBJ1-2; 7 positions agree with TRBD1. The junction had 12 bases not matched to a gene; V was cut back by 6 bases and J by 8 bases. CDR1 and CDR2 (germline): MNHEY, SMNVEV (reference sequence). This CDR3 spans 14 amino acids. CDR3 nucleotides: TGTGCCAGCAGCCAAAACCCGGGGACAGAAGGCTACACCTTC. This codes for CASSQNPGTEGYTF.

This clone was seen just once. The genes are TRBV6-5 and TRBJ1-6; D ambiguous. Trimming took off 0 bases at V and 9 bases at J, with 15 bases between the two ends. Germline lookup yields CDR1 MNHEY and CDR2 SVGAGI. The CDR3 runs to 16 residues. CDR3 sequence (DNA): TGTGCCAGCAGTTACTCCACGACCCGAAACGGTTCACCCCTCCACTTT. It yields the protein CASSYSTTRNGSPLHF.

This clone has only one observation. The CDR3 bases are TGTGCCAGCACCGCTACTAACTATGGCTACACCTTC. It translates to CASTATNYGYTF. The chain links TRBV6-1 to TRBJ1-2; D unclear. CDR1 and CDR2 from the germline V gene are MNHNS and SASEGT. The ends were cut back, 7 bases at V and 0 bases at J, with 6 bases in the middle. This CDR3 comprises 12 residues.

This chain joins TRBV6-6 and TRBJ2-5; D perhaps matches TRBD2 (6 bases). Trimming shortened V by 0 bases and J by 4 bases, and 12 bases separated the two germline ends. Germline V gene data show CDR1 as MNHNY and CDR2 as SVGAGI (reference sequence). This CDR3 has 15 residues. The DNA for the CDR3 is TGTGCCAGCAGTTACTCGGGGGTCGGGGGAGAGACCCAGTACTTC. Translating it yields CASSYSGVGGETQYF.

The chain links TRBV11-1 to TRBJ1-1; D not resolved. Trimming took off 0 bases at V and 1 base at J, with 9 bases between the two ends. This CDR3 spans 15 amino acids. Germline V gene sequence: CDR1 SGHAT, CDR2 FQDESV (reference sequence). The CDR3 sequence: CASSLAGWENTEAFF. DNA for the CDR3: TGTGCCAGCAGCTTAGCAGGGTGGGAGAACACTGAAGCTTTCTTT.

The V and J genes are TRBV7-9 and TRBJ2-3, with 8 bases matching TRBD1. CDR1 is SEHNR and CDR2 is FQNEAQ in the germline V gene (reference sequence). The CDR3 spans 15 residues. Germline trimming cut 4 bases from V and 3 bases from J; bases unmatched to any gene: 6. The CDR3 DNA sequence: TGTGCCAGCAGCTCATGGGGACAGGTAACAGATACGCAGTATTTT. It specifies CASSSWGQVTDTQYF.

The genes are TRBV27 and TRBJ2-7; D not certain. The CDR3 has 13 residues. Trimming cost V 5 bases and J 3 bases, with 11 bases left between them. Looked up from germline, CDR1 is MNHEY and CDR2 is SMNVEV (reference sequence). CDR3 loop: CASSISVFYEQYF. The DNA of the CDR3 is TGTGCCAGCAGTATTTCGGTGTTCTACGAGCAGTACTTC.

The rearrangement links TRBV6-1 to TRBJ2-1, with 7 bases matching TRBD2. The CDR3 spans 18 residues. From germline, CDR1 is MNHNS and CDR2 SASEGT. V trimming: 0 bases; J trimming: 3 bases; junction bases outside the gene matches: 11. The CDR3 sequence: CASSEAIAGAGLYNEQFF. The DNA for the CDR3 is TGTGCCAGCAGTGAAGCAATTGCGGGAGCGGGGCTCTACAATGAGCAGTTCTTC.

This clone was counted once. The V call is TRBV10-3, the J call TRBJ1-1; 7 bases align to TRBD1. Germline V gene lookup returns CDR1 ENHRY and CDR2 SYGVKD. Trimming cost V 10 bases and J 6 bases; bases outside gene matches: 14. The CDR3 runs 14 residues. For the CDR3, the DNA is TGTGCCACCCAAGGGGGGACAGCAAACCCTGAAGCTTTCTTT. It yields the protein CATQGGTANPEAFF.

This chain links TRBV6-5 with TRBJ2-6; TRBD1 might be the D (6 bases). V shed 2 bases and J shed 1 base, with 6 bases lying between them. Germline lookup yields CDR1 MNHEY and CDR2 SVGAGI. The CDR3 is 15 residues long. Here the CDR3 reads CASSYGQSGANVLTF. CDR3 nucleotide sequence: TGTGCCAGCAGTTACGGACAGTCTGGGGCCAACGTCCTGACTTTC.

The chain has TRBV5-1 and TRBJ1-4; D not certain. CDR1 SGHRS and CDR2 YFSETQ come from the germline V gene. The CDR3 length is 14 residues. V was trimmed by 3 bases and J by 3 bases, leaving 9 bases between them. CDR3: CASSYRGSNEKLFF. The CDR3 DNA follows: TGCGCCAGCAGCTACCGGGGTTCTAATGAAAAACTGTTTTTT.

The chain is built from TRBV10-1 and TRBJ1-1; D is ambiguous. This CDR3 spans 13 amino acids. The V gene lost 0 bases and the J gene lost 6 bases, with 8 bases spanning the gap. Looked up from germline, CDR1 is WNHNN and CDR2 is SYGVQD (reference sequence). CDR3 sequence (DNA): TGCGCCAGCAGTGAGTCGACGTGGGCTGAAGCTTTCTTT. Encoded protein: CASSESTWAEAFF.

The chain employs TRBV7-6 and TRBJ2-7; perhaps TRBD1 as D (6 bases). The CDR3 runs to 14 residues. Per the germline V gene, CDR1 is SGHVS and CDR2 is FNYEAQ. The V end was cut by 5 bases, the J end by 2 bases, with 13 bases between. In DNA form, the CDR3 reads TGTGCCAGCAGCCTAGGACAGCTAGCCTACGAGCAGTACTTC. Its translation: CASSLGQLAYEQYF.

The chain joins TRBV7-9 to TRBJ2-3, with D perhaps TRBD2 (5 bases). Between the trimmed V and J ends, which lost 5 bases and 4 bases, there was a span of 28 bases. There are 19 residues in the CDR3. Germline-derived CDR1 and CDR2 are SEHNR and FQNEAQ (reference sequence). CDR3 DNA sequence: TGTGCCAGCAGCCCTCACCCTACCACTAGATCCGCCCTCCCAGATACGCAGTATTTT. Its translation is CASSPHPTTRSALPDTQYF.

J is TRBJ1-5 and V is TRBV6-5; D ambiguous. Germline V CDR1 and CDR2: MNHEY, SVGAGI. The ends were cut back, 0 bases at V and 4 bases at J, with 10 bases in the middle. The CDR3 spans 15 residues. In DNA form, the CDR3 reads TGTGCCAGCAGTTACTCGCGGCAGGAGAATCAGCCCCAGCATTTT. This codes for CASSYSRQENQPQHF.